The entry below gives a single T cell receptor beta chain sequence along with its context. The data were produced by immunoSEQ multiplex PCR, yet TCRdb's version contains in-frame clones alone and is incomplete. The sample includes more than 1.2 million clones, 98% of them seen just once. The V gene lost 7 bases and the J gene lost 2 bases, with 12 bases spanning the gap. The CDR3 is 13 residues long. Germline values: CDR1 SGHDT, CDR2 YYEEEE. This entry is derived from a study of shared clonotypes between healthy human individuals. This TCR came from a man younger than 40 in good health. What was sequenced was naive CD4+ T cells sorted from blood. Described subset: CD45RA+ positively selected. V usage is TRBV5-6 and J usage is TRBJ1-2; the D gene is possibly TRBD1 (5 bases). CDR3 residues: CASGLAGNYGYTF. The CDR3 DNA follows: TGTGCCAGCGGCCTGGCAGGGAACTATGGCTACACCTTC.